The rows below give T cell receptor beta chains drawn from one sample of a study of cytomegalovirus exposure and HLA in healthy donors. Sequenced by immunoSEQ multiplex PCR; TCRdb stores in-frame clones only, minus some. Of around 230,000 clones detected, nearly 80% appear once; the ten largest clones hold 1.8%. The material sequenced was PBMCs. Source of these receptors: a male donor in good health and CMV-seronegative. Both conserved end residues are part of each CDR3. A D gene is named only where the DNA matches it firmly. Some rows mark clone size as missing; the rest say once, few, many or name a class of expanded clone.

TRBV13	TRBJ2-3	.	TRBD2	CASSFVTSGSTDTQYF	TGTGCCAGCAGCTTCGTGACTAGCGGGAGCACAGATACGCAGTATTTT
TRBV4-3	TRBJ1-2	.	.	CASSQDRGSNYGYTF	TGCGCCAGCAGCCAAGATCGGGGTTCTAACTATGGCTACACCTTC
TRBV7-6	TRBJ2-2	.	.	CASSPQWGGDTGELFF	TGTGCCAGCAGCCCCCAATGGGGGGGCGACACCGGGGAGCTGTTTTTT
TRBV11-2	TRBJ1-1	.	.	CASRLTEGTEAFF	TGTGCCAGCAGGCTCACAGAGGGCACTGAAGCTTTCTTT
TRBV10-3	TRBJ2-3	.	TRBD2	CAISVAGGTDTQYF	TGTGCCATCAGTGTGGCGGGGGGCACAGATACGCAGTATTTT
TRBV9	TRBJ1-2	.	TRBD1	CASSYGQGRLYGYTF	TGTGCCAGCAGCTATGGACAGGGGCGTCTCTATGGCTACACCTTC
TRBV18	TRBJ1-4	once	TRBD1	CASSPRDRGTNEKLFF	TGTGCCAGCTCACCCCGGGACAGGGGGACGAATGAAAAACTGTTTTTT
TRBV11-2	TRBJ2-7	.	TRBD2	CASSRGSEREGHEQYF	TGTGCCAGCAGCCGGGGATCTGAGCGGGAGGGCCACGAGCAGTACTTC
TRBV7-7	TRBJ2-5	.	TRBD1	CASSFQGERGETQYF	TGTGCTAGCAGCTTCCAGGGGGAGCGTGGAGAGACCCAGTACTTC
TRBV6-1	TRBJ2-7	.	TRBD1	CASNRDRSYEQYF	TGTGCCAGCAACCGGGACAGGTCCTACGAGCAGTACTTC
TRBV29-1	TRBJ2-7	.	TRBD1	CSVIRDRDVRAYEQYF	TGCAGCGTGATCCGGGACAGGGATGTTCGGGCTTACGAGCAGTACTTC
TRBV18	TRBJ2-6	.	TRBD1	CASSPRTGPLGGANVLTF	TGTGCCAGCTCTCCAAGGACAGGGCCCCTTGGTGGGGCCAACGTCCTGACTTTC
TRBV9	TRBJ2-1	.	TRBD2	CASTPSGSSYNEQFF	TGTGCCAGCACCCCCAGCGGGAGCTCCTACAATGAGCAGTTCTTC
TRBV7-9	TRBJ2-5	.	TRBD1	CASSPGQGETQYF	TGTGCCAGCAGCCCAGGACAGGGGGAGACCCAGTACTTC
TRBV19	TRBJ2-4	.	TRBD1	CASTPTGGKNIQYF	TGTGCCAGTACCCCGACAGGGGGGAAAAACATTCAGTACTTC
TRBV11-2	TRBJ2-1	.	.	CASSLGGTYNEQFF	TGTGCCAGCAGCTTAGGCGGGACCTACAATGAGCAGTTCTTC
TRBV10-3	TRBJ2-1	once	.	CAISGDNEQFF	TGTGCCATCTCGGGGGACAATGAGCAGTTCTTC
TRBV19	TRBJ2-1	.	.	CASSITGSGNEQFF	TGTGCCAGTAGTATCACAGGATCAGGCAATGAGCAGTTCTTC
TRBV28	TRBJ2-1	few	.	CASSPIVGVINEQFF	TGTGCCAGCAGCCCGATAGTGGGAGTTATCAATGAGCAGTTCTTC
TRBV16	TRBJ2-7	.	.	CASTSTGQDSSYEQYF	TGTGCCAGCACCTCAACCGGTCAGGACAGCTCCTACGAGCAGTACTTC
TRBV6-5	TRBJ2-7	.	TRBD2	CASTGLAGVLEQYF	TGTGCCAGCACCGGACTAGCGGGAGTACTCGAGCAGTACTTC
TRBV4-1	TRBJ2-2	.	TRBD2	CASSQWGISGTHTGELFF	TGCGCCAGCAGCCAATGGGGGATTAGCGGGACCCACACCGGGGAGCTGTTTTTT
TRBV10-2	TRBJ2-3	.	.	CASRTISTDTQYF	TGCGCCAGCAGAACTATAAGCACAGATACGCAGTATTTT
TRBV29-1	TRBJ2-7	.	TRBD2	CSVGSRGPKGGAYYEQYF	TGCAGCGTTGGGTCAAGGGGCCCTAAGGGAGGGGCTTACTACGAGCAGTACTTC
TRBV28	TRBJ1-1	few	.	CASSLLGAPEAFF	TGTGCCAGCAGTTTATTGGGGGCGCCTGAAGCTTTCTTT
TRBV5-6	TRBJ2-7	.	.	CASSSSYEQYF	TGTGCCAGCAGCTCCAGCTACGAGCAGTACTTC
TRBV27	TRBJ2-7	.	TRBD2	CASRRGLGYEQYF	TGTGCCAGCAGGCGGGGACTAGGCTACGAGCAGTACTTC
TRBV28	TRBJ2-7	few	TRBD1	CASSPRTGEIYEQYF	TGTGCCAGCAGTCCCCGGACAGGGGAAATCTACGAGCAGTACTTC
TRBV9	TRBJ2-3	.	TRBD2	CASSSRLAGGGDTQYF	TGTGCCAGCAGCTCCCGACTAGCGGGAGGCGGAGATACGCAGTATTTT
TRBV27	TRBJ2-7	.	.	CASSPSLKAQRTYEQYF	TGTGCCAGCAGTCCCAGTCTTAAGGCGCAGCGGACCTACGAGCAGTACTTC
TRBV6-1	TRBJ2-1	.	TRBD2	CASSIGGGTRDEQFF	TGTGCCAGCAGTATCGGGGGGGGGACTAGGGATGAGCAGTTCTTC
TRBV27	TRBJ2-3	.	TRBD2	CASSLRSGGGTDTQYF	TGTGCCAGCAGTTTACGAAGTGGGGGGGGCACAGATACGCAGTATTTT
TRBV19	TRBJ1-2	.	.	CASSGAPSVTVYGYTF	TGTGCCAGTAGTGGAGCACCTTCGGTGACTGTCTACGGCTACACCTTC
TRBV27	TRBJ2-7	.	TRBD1	CASSWGGQGFYEQYF	TGTGCCAGCAGTTGGGGGGGACAGGGGTTCTACGAGCAGTACTTC
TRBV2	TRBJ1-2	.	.	CARGTGTNYGYTF	TGTGCCAGGGGGACTGGGACTAACTATGGCTACACCTTC
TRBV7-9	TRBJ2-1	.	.	CASSLEGGGAYEQFF	TGTGCCAGCAGCTTAGAAGGAGGGGGCGCATATGAGCAGTTCTTC
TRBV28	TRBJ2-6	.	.	CASSLWAGPSSGANVLTF	TGTGCCAGCAGTTTATGGGCAGGGCCCAGCTCTGGGGCCAACGTCCTGACTTTC
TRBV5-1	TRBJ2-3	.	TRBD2	CASSLVAGGPDTQYF	TGCGCCAGCAGCTTGGTAGCGGGGGGCCCAGATACGCAGTATTTT
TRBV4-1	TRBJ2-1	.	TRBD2	CASSQDNVWGRGEQFF	TGCGCCAGCAGCCAAGATAATGTCTGGGGGAGGGGCGAGCAGTTCTTC
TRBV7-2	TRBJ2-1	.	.	CASSSRVQEQFF	TGTGCCAGCAGCTCCCGGGTTCAAGAGCAGTTCTTC
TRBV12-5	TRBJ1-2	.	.	CTSSGSGYGYTF	TGTACTAGTTCAGGGTCGGGCTATGGCTACACCTTC
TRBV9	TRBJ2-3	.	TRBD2	CASSVVGTKADTQYF	TGTGCCAGCAGCGTAGTCGGGACTAAGGCAGATACGCAGTATTTT
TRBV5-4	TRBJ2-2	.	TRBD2	CASSVGLAGPTGELFF	TGTGCCAGCAGCGTTGGACTAGCGGGGCCCACCGGGGAGCTGTTTTTT
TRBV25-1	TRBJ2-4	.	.	CASSEAANLAKNIQYF	TGTGCCAGCAGTGAAGCGGCCAATCTAGCCAAAAACATTCAGTACTTC
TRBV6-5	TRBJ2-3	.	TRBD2	CASSRGLAGVDTQYF	TGTGCCAGCAGTAGAGGACTAGCGGGGGTTGATACGCAGTATTTT
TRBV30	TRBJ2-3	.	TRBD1	CAWSVPGTGDTQYF	TGTGCCTGGAGTGTACCCGGGACAGGAGATACGCAGTATTTT
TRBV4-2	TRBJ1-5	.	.	CASSQEAAGNQPQHF	TGTGCCAGCAGCCAAGAGGCGGCGGGCAATCAGCCCCAGCATTTT
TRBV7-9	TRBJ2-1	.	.	CASSKVISRSEQFF	TGTGCCAGCAGCAAAGTGATCTCCCGGAGTGAGCAGTTCTTC
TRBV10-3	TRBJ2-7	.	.	CAIRGGPSVGQYF	TGTGCCATCAGAGGCGGTCCAAGCGTCGGGCAGTACTTC
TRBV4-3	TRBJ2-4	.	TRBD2	CASSQELAGETLAKNIQYF	TGCGCCAGCAGCCAAGAGCTAGCGGGAGAGACCCTAGCCAAAAACATTCAGTACTTC
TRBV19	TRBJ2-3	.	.	CASSGQGTDTQYF	TGTGCCAGTAGCGGGCAGGGGACAGATACGCAGTATTTT
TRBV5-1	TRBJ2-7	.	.	CASSLGALYEQYF	TGCGCCAGCAGCTTAGGAGCCCTCTACGAGCAGTACTTC
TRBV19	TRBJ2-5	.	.	CASSQVGRPQETQYF	TGTGCCAGTAGCCAAGTGGGGAGACCCCAAGAGACCCAGTACTTC